These T cell receptor beta chains were read from a single sample in a study of blood T cell repertoires in COVID-19. Using immunoSEQ multiplex PCR, the repertoire was profiled, and TCRdb retains in-frame clones only, with some absent. The sample contains some 200,000 clones, roughly 84% of which appear only once. Sequencing input: peripheral blood. Receptors originate from a woman in her forties who had recovered from COVID-19. CDR3s include the opening cysteine and the closing phenylalanine or tryptophan. Fields, in order: clone size, J gene, V gene, D gene, CDR3 protein, CDR3 DNA. D genes are given only for firm matches. Clone size is shown for a subset of rows, as once, few, many or a class of expanded clone.

abundance: NA; j_gene: TRBJ1-1; v_gene: TRBV6-4; d_gene: NA; CDR3aa: CASSQEGMRTEAFF; CDR3nt: TGTGCCAGCAGTCAGGAGGGGATGAGGACTGAAGCTTTCTTT
abundance: NA; j_gene: TRBJ1-1; v_gene: TRBV5-6; d_gene: NA; CDR3aa: CASSLPGRRGENTEAFF; CDR3nt: TGTGCCAGCAGCTTGCCCGGACGACGGGGAGAGAACACTGAAGCTTTCTTT
abundance: NA; j_gene: TRBJ2-6; v_gene: TRBV24-1; d_gene: NA; CDR3aa: CATIGNWTQDSGANVLTF; CDR3nt: TGTGCCACCATCGGTAATTGGACTCAAGACTCTGGGGCCAACGTCCTGACTTTC
abundance: NA; j_gene: TRBJ2-7; v_gene: TRBV5-1; d_gene: NA; CDR3aa: CARRTSILPYEQYF; CDR3nt: TGCGCCAGGAGGACATCCATTTTACCCTACGAGCAGTACTTC
abundance: NA; j_gene: TRBJ1-3; v_gene: TRBV5-1; d_gene: NA; CDR3aa: CASSDRSSGNTIYF; CDR3nt: TGCGCCAGCAGCGACAGATCCTCTGGAAACACCATATATTTT
abundance: NA; j_gene: TRBJ1-5; v_gene: TRBV9; d_gene: NA; CDR3aa: CASSLQGDQPQHF; CDR3nt: TGTGCCAGCAGTTTACAGGGTGATCAGCCCCAGCATTTT
abundance: NA; j_gene: TRBJ1-1; v_gene: TRBV4-1; d_gene: NA; CDR3aa: CASSQGDMGLHSTEAFF; CDR3nt: TGCGCCAGCAGCCAAGGAGATATGGGACTTCATAGCACTGAAGCTTTCTTT
abundance: NA; j_gene: TRBJ1-2; v_gene: TRBV7-9; d_gene: NA; CDR3aa: CASSLGDRYGYTF; CDR3nt: TGTGCCAGCAGCTTAGGAGACAGATATGGCTACACCTTC
abundance: NA; j_gene: TRBJ1-2; v_gene: TRBV4-3; d_gene: NA; CDR3aa: CASSQDRGSVGYTF; CDR3nt: TGCGCCAGCAGCCAAGATCGGGGGTCGGTCGGCTACACCTTC
abundance: once; j_gene: TRBJ1-3; v_gene: TRBV3-1/TRBV3-2; d_gene: NA; CDR3aa: CASSPESSGNTIYF; CDR3nt: TGTGCCAGCAGCCCAGAGAGCTCTGGAAACACCATATATTTT
abundance: NA; j_gene: TRBJ1-2; v_gene: TRBV28; d_gene: NA; CDR3aa: CASGQSDYGYTF; CDR3nt: TGTGCCAGCGGACAGAGTGATTATGGCTACACCTTC
abundance: NA; j_gene: TRBJ1-5; v_gene: TRBV19; d_gene: NA; CDR3aa: CASKLGNQPQHF; CDR3nt: TGTGCCAGTAAGTTAGGCAATCAGCCCCAGCATTTT
abundance: NA; j_gene: TRBJ2-5; v_gene: TRBV2; d_gene: TRBD1; CDR3aa: CASRTGETQYF; CDR3nt: TGTGCCAGCAGGACAGGGGAGACCCAGTACTTC
abundance: NA; j_gene: TRBJ2-7; v_gene: TRBV14; d_gene: NA; CDR3aa: CASSQLGFPSPEQYF; CDR3nt: TGTGCCAGCAGCCAACTAGGCTTTCCATCCCCCGAGCAGTACTTC
abundance: NA; j_gene: TRBJ2-3; v_gene: TRBV12-3/TRBV12-4; d_gene: NA; CDR3aa: CASGLQSTDTQYF; CDR3nt: TGTGCCAGCGGCCTGCAGTCCACAGATACGCAGTATTTT
abundance: NA; j_gene: TRBJ2-7; v_gene: TRBV7-2; d_gene: NA; CDR3aa: CASSLSPATDITNYEQYF; CDR3nt: TGTGCCAGCAGCTTATCCCCAGCGACAGACATCACAAACTACGAGCAGTACTTC
abundance: NA; j_gene: TRBJ1-1; v_gene: TRBV18; d_gene: TRBD1; CDR3aa: CASSRGQGEAFF; CDR3nt: TGTGCCAGCTCCCGAGGACAGGGTGAAGCTTTCTTT
abundance: NA; j_gene: TRBJ2-2; v_gene: TRBV9; d_gene: TRBD1; CDR3aa: CASSSRGTANTGELFF; CDR3nt: TGTGCCAGCAGCTCAAGGGGGACAGCTAACACCGGGGAGCTGTTTTTT
abundance: once; j_gene: TRBJ1-1; v_gene: TRBV18; d_gene: NA; CDR3aa: CASSPRQVRGTEAFF; CDR3nt: TGTGCCAGCTCACCACGACAGGTCAGGGGCACTGAAGCTTTCTTT
abundance: NA; j_gene: TRBJ1-1; v_gene: TRBV27; d_gene: NA; CDR3aa: CASSPILETVGAEAFF; CDR3nt: TGTGCCAGCTCCCCAATATTGGAGACAGTAGGCGCTGAAGCTTTCTTT
abundance: NA; j_gene: TRBJ2-5; v_gene: TRBV4-1; d_gene: NA; CDR3aa: CASSPGVRWRETQYF; CDR3nt: TGCGCCAGCAGCCCCGGCGTAAGGTGGAGAGAGACCCAGTACTTC
abundance: NA; j_gene: TRBJ2-5; v_gene: TRBV5-1; d_gene: NA; CDR3aa: CASSLFGGKSETQYF; CDR3nt: TGCGCCAGCAGCTTGTTTGGGGGGAAGTCGGAGACCCAGTACTTC
abundance: NA; j_gene: TRBJ1-6; v_gene: TRBV25-1; d_gene: NA; CDR3aa: CASSEGRYRNSPLHF; CDR3nt: TGTGCCAGCAGTGAAGGGAGATATAGGAATTCACCCCTCCACTTT
abundance: NA; j_gene: TRBJ1-6; v_gene: TRBV28; d_gene: NA; CDR3aa: CASSAGTSSPLHF; CDR3nt: TGTGCCAGCAGTGCCGGGACAAGTTCACCCCTCCACTTT
abundance: NA; j_gene: TRBJ1-1; v_gene: TRBV11-3; d_gene: NA; CDR3aa: CASSFTPRSEAFF; CDR3nt: TGTGCCAGCAGCTTTACCCCGCGGAGTGAAGCTTTCTTT
abundance: NA; j_gene: TRBJ2-5; v_gene: TRBV15; d_gene: TRBD2; CDR3aa: CATSRDTSSGGVPAQYF; CDR3nt: TGTGCCACCAGCAGAGATACGTCTAGCGGGGGGGTCCCGGCCCAGTACTTC
abundance: NA; j_gene: TRBJ2-7; v_gene: TRBV9; d_gene: TRBD1; CDR3aa: CASSVAGTGGYEQYF; CDR3nt: TGTGCCAGCAGCGTAGCTGGGACAGGGGGCTACGAGCAGTACTTC
abundance: NA; j_gene: TRBJ2-1; v_gene: TRBV5-1; d_gene: NA; CDR3aa: CASSLGGEPYNEQFF; CDR3nt: TGCGCCAGCAGCTTAGGGGGGGAACCCTACAATGAGCAGTTCTTC
abundance: NA; j_gene: TRBJ1-1; v_gene: TRBV7-9; d_gene: NA; CDR3aa: CASSLEGHTEAFF; CDR3nt: TGTGCCAGCAGCTTAGAGGGGCACACTGAAGCTTTCTTT
abundance: NA; j_gene: TRBJ2-6; v_gene: TRBV9; d_gene: NA; CDR3aa: CASSVTGDTFSGANVLTF; CDR3nt: TGTGCCAGCAGCGTTACTGGGGACACCTTTTCTGGGGCCAACGTCCTGACTTTC
abundance: NA; j_gene: TRBJ1-2; v_gene: TRBV7-2; d_gene: NA; CDR3aa: CASSLFGEGVYGYTF; CDR3nt: TGTGCCAGCAGCTTATTCGGGGAGGGGGTTTATGGCTACACCTTC
abundance: NA; j_gene: TRBJ1-1; v_gene: TRBV18; d_gene: NA; CDR3aa: CASSPLGRDTEAFF; CDR3nt: TGTGCCAGCTCACCACTAGGCCGGGACACTGAAGCTTTCTTT
abundance: NA; j_gene: TRBJ2-7; v_gene: TRBV30; d_gene: TRBD2; CDR3aa: CAGGRVGGSYEQYF; CDR3nt: TGTGCCGGAGGGAGGGTGGGGGGATCCTACGAGCAGTACTTC
abundance: once; j_gene: TRBJ2-3; v_gene: TRBV13; d_gene: NA; CDR3aa: CASSPPNSDTQYF; CDR3nt: TGTGCCAGCAGCCCACCTAATAGCGATACGCAGTATTTT
abundance: few; j_gene: TRBJ2-7; v_gene: TRBV5-1; d_gene: TRBD2; CDR3aa: CASSYPAPGLGSYEQYF; CDR3nt: TGCGCCAGCAGCTATCCTGCCCCGGGACTAGGGTCCTACGAGCAGTACTTC
abundance: NA; j_gene: TRBJ1-2; v_gene: TRBV28; d_gene: NA; CDR3aa: CASSFRDYGYTF; CDR3nt: TGTGCCAGCAGTTTTAGAGACTATGGCTACACCTTC
abundance: once; j_gene: TRBJ2-2; v_gene: TRBV6-5; d_gene: TRBD1; CDR3aa: CASSPDRGFAGELFF; CDR3nt: TGTGCCAGCAGTCCGGACAGGGGCTTCGCCGGGGAGCTGTTTTTT
abundance: NA; j_gene: TRBJ1-5; v_gene: TRBV29-1; d_gene: NA; CDR3aa: CSVVVATVDSNQPQHF; CDR3nt: TGCAGCGTTGTGGTTGCAACAGTTGATAGCAATCAGCCCCAGCATTTT
abundance: NA; j_gene: TRBJ1-1; v_gene: TRBV5-6; d_gene: NA; CDR3aa: CASVKQGLGNTEAFF; CDR3nt: TGTGCCAGCGTCAAACAGGGATTGGGGAACACTGAAGCTTTCTTT
abundance: few; j_gene: TRBJ2-3; v_gene: TRBV7-9; d_gene: NA; CDR3aa: CASSGRQGDGRYTQYF; CDR3nt: TGTGCCAGCAGCGGAAGACAGGGAGATGGGAGGTATACGCAGTATTTT
abundance: few; j_gene: TRBJ2-5; v_gene: TRBV3-1/TRBV3-2; d_gene: TRBD1; CDR3aa: CASSRPDREETQYF; CDR3nt: TGTGCCAGCAGCCGCCCGGACAGGGAAGAGACCCAGTACTTC
abundance: NA; j_gene: TRBJ1-2; v_gene: TRBV15; d_gene: NA; CDR3aa: CATSRDTYGYTF; CDR3nt: TGTGCCACCAGCCGGGACACCTATGGCTACACCTTC
abundance: NA; j_gene: TRBJ2-7; v_gene: TRBV12-3/TRBV12-4; d_gene: TRBD1; CDR3aa: CASSIGQGAEQYF; CDR3nt: TGTGCCAGCAGTATTGGACAGGGGGCCGAGCAGTACTTC
abundance: NA; j_gene: TRBJ2-5; v_gene: TRBV3-1/TRBV3-2; d_gene: TRBD2; CDR3aa: CASSQDQLAGGQETQYF; CDR3nt: TGTGCCAGCAGCCAAGATCAACTAGCGGGGGGCCAAGAGACCCAGTACTTC
abundance: NA; j_gene: TRBJ1-3; v_gene: TRBV19; d_gene: NA; CDR3aa: CASSARTGSSGNTIYF; CDR3nt: TGTGCCAGTAGTGCCCGAACAGGAAGCTCTGGAAACACCATATATTTT
abundance: NA; j_gene: TRBJ1-2; v_gene: TRBV15; d_gene: NA; CDR3aa: CATSRESSNYGYTF; CDR3nt: TGTGCCACCAGCAGAGAGTCATCTAACTATGGCTACACCTTC
abundance: NA; j_gene: TRBJ1-1; v_gene: TRBV2; d_gene: NA; CDR3aa: CASSERRMNMNTEAFF; CDR3nt: TGTGCCAGCAGTGAACGCAGGATGAACATGAACACTGAAGCTTTCTTT
abundance: few; j_gene: TRBJ1-1; v_gene: TRBV7-2; d_gene: NA; CDR3aa: CASSPQGWEAFF; CDR3nt: TGTGCCAGCAGCCCTCAGGGATGGGAAGCTTTCTTT
abundance: NA; j_gene: TRBJ1-2; v_gene: TRBV18; d_gene: NA; CDR3aa: CASSPNQQGFGYTF; CDR3nt: TGTGCCAGCTCACCGAATCAACAGGGTTTTGGCTACACCTTC